The sequence of this TCR beta chain was determined in a study of blood T cell repertoires in COVID-19. Study-level background: COVID-19 samples, acute and convalescent, were from the United States, Italy and Spain. T cells, B-cell-depleted T cells, or PBMCs provided the cDNA or gDNA that served as material.

Per the original methods: Using reference gene primer amplification, nucleated cell counts were estimated. TCRdb keeps only in-frame clones here, not all; method: immunoSEQ multiplex PCR. Clone size and the V and J calls come from that table; the DNA yielded D and trimming. The data contain approximately 26,000 clones, over 75% of them singletons. The CDR3 length is 13 residues. V was pared by 0 bases and J by 5 bases, with 7 bases between. Germline lookup yields CDR1 SGHDT and CDR2 YYEEEE. The origin of this receptor is a human donor in a cohort sampled during active COVID-19. The donor label of this sample is uncertain. The chain links TRBV5-6 to TRBJ2-3; D is perhaps TRBD1 (5 bases). Sequences were obtained from peripheral blood. The chain's CDR3 is CASSLVRGDTQYF. CDR3 coding DNA: TGTGCCAGCAGCTTGGTAAGGGGAGATACGCAGTATTTT.